This TCR beta chain was sequenced for a study of radiation and T cells in renal cell carcinoma. Study-wide findings and caveats: Compared with controls, irradiated tumors had more, larger dominant CDR3 motifs.

Treatment described: treatment-naive control, cytoreductive nephrectomy. Controls included a few female and about a dozen male donors, resected 2011 to 2014. Germline values: CDR1 MGHRA, CDR2 YSYEKL. V was clipped by 0 bases and J by 7 bases, with 13 bases between them. The length of the CDR3 is 16 residues. As concerns this clone: Its antigen is still unknown.

Sequencing used immunoSEQ multiplex PCR; TCRdb keeps in-frame clones, though not all of them. This sample has some 25,000 clones, with roughly 50% found just once. The clonotype was recovered from a man aged 40-49 years with renal cell carcinoma. The sample consisted of tumor tissue, taken from a patient whose treatment was nephrectomy without radiotherapy. The chain combines TRBV4-1 with TRBJ1-6, with no clear D. The CDR3 sequence is CASSQEPLGYNSPLHF. CDR3 sequence (DNA): TGCGCCAGCAGCCAAGAACCTCTAGGGTACAATTCACCCCTCCACTTT.